The clone carrying this T cell receptor (beta chain) was observed a few times. What it recognizes is unknown. The entry originates in a study of regulatory T cells in long-lasting Graves disease. The CDR3 extends over 13 amino acids. Trimming took 5 bases from V and 3 from J, leaving 10 bases between them. Germline lookup yields CDR1 SEHNR and CDR2 FQNEAQ (reference sequence). Whole-study findings and limits: Favored usage of TRBV28, TRBJ1-2 and TRBJ2-5 was recorded in persistent disease.

As for time point: persistent/refractory GD, antithyroid drugs over 5 years with positive TRAb. The TCR library used RNA extracted from PBMCs. Arm-PCR of CDR3 regions with iRepertoire HTBI primers generated TCR beta libraries. Each CDR3 protein is one row after TCRdb ran MiXCR on the multiplex PCR reads. The sample has hundreds of thousands of distinct CDR3 sequences; less than 25% are singletons. The sequence was collected from a female donor with Graves disease. The chain carries TRBV7-9 and TRBJ1-1, with a weak D call TRBD1 (6 bases). The specimen was peripheral blood mononuclear cells (PBMCs), collected when the disease was refractory, from a patient treated with antithyroid drugs. Here the CDR3 DNA reads TGTGCCAGCAGCGGTACAGGGTACACTGAAGCTTTCTTT. Protein sequence: CASSGTGYTEAFF. Full variable domain (outside the CDR3, taken from reference TRBV7-9 and TRBJ1-1): DTGVSQNPRHKITKRGQNVTFRCDPISEHNRLYWYRQTLGQGPEFLTYFQNEAQLEKSRLLSDRFSAERPKGSFSTLEIQRTEQGDSAMYLCASSGTGYTEAFFGQGTRLTVV.